This T cell receptor (beta chain) was profiled in a study of blood T cell repertoires in COVID-19. At the level of the study: Sample material is recorded as cDNA or gDNA derived from T cells, B-cell-depleted T cells, or PBMCs.

As handled by the study authors: The assay estimated nucleated cells by amplifying reference gene primers. Libraries were prepared by immunoSEQ multiplex PCR; TCRdb keeps only in-frame clonotypes and omits some of them. V and J calls and clone size are those listed in that table; D and trimming were worked out from the DNA. The table records roughly 110,000 clones, 70% to 80% of them present only once. The CDR3 runs to 13 residues. Germline CDR1 reads KGHSH; CDR2 reads LQKENI. Trimming removed 0 bases at V and 7 bases at J, with 10 bases between. V is TRBV18 and J is TRBJ2-7; the D is unclear. The sample taken for sequencing was peripheral blood. This clonotype was sampled from a man older than 75 with COVID-19, enrolled during active disease. CDR3 in DNA: TGTGCCAGCTCACCACCTGTGGCCGTGGAGCAGTACTTC. The encoded protein is CASSPPVAVEQYF. The variable domain in full, completed from reference TRBV18 and TRBJ2-7, reads NAGVMQNPRHLVRRRGQEARLRCSPMKGHSHVYWYRQLPEEGLKFMVYLQKENIIDESGMPKERFSAEFPKEGPSILRIQQVVRGDSAAYFCASSPPVAVEQYFGPGTRLTVT.